The following is a T cell receptor beta chain sequence with its context. What it recognizes is unknown. Sequencing was performed with immunoSEQ multiplex PCR; in TCRdb, only in-frame clones are kept and a portion is missing. Among 100,000 to 150,000 clones listed, 70% to 90% were seen once. This specimen comes from a study of cytotoxic CD8 clonotypes in ibrutinib-treated CLL. Study as a whole: Among responders, roughly 24 were partial and 2 complete; after median roughly 66 months, 14 stayed remitted and 12 progressed. On average, each sample had 255,043 productive templates and 94,082 productive rearrangements. Findings and caveats of the study: Timing of sampling differed between sustained-remission and progressing patients. Pretreatment clonality was elevated relative to age-matched healthy donors and paralleled circulating CD8+ T-cell counts.

The source is a human donor with chronic lymphocytic leukemia. Source: PBMCs, taken after 24 months of ibrutinib treatment.

The CDR3: CASSRPDTGTGTEQYF. The CDR3 DNA is TGCGCCAGCAGCCGACCTGATACCGGGACAGGGACGGAGCAGTACTTC. The V and J genes are TRBV5-1 and TRBJ2-7; 9 nucleotides line up with TRBD1. V was pared by 4 bases and J by 7 bases, with 15 bases of the junction left unmatched. The CDR3 extends over 16 amino acids. Germline loops: CDR1 SGHRS, CDR2 YFSETQ.